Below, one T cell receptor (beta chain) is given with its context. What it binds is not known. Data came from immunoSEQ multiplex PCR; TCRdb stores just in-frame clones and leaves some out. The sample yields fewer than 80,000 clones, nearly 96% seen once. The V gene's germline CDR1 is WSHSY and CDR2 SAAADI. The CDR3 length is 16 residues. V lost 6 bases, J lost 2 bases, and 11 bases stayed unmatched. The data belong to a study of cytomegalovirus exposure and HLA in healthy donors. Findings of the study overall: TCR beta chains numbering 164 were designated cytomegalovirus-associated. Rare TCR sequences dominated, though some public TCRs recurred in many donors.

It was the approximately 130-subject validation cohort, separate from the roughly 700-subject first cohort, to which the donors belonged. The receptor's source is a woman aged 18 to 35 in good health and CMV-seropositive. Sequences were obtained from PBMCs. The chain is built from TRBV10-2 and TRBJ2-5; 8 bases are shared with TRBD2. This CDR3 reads CASSASISGMQETQYF. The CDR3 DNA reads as TGCGCCAGCAGCGCGTCGATTAGCGGGATGCAAGAGACCCAGTACTTC.